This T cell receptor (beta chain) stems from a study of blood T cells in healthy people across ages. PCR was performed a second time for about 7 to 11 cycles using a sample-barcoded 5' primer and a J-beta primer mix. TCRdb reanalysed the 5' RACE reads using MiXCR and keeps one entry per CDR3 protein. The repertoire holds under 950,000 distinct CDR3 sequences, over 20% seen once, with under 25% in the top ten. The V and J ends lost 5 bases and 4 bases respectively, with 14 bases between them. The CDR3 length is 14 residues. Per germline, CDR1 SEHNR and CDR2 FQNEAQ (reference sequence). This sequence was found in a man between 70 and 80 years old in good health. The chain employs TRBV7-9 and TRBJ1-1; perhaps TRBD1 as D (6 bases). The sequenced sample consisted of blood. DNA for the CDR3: TGTGCCAGCAGCCTAGACAGGTCGAGCACTGAAGCTTTCTTT. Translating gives CASSLDRSSTEAFF.